A selection of T cell receptor beta chains follows, all from one sample in a study of T cells after yellow fever vaccination. TCRdb reprocessed the 5' RACE reads via MiXCR and lists one record per CDR3 protein. The repertoire holds about 260,000 distinct CDR3 sequences, with 13% as singletons. The sequencing here drew on CD4+ T cells sorted from PBMCs, taken 45 days after the yellow fever booster vaccination. These receptors were obtained from a man aged 25-40 years who received the YFV17D yellow fever vaccine. CDR3s include the opening cysteine and the closing phenylalanine or tryptophan. Each record gives: clone size, D gene, V gene, CDR3 length, J gene, CDR3 DNA, CDR3 protein. The D gene is left open where the match is weak. Expanded clones get a size class; other rows say once, few or many, or leave the size out.

clone size: -; D gene: -; V gene: TRBV7-3; CDR3 length: 13; J gene: TRBJ2-5; CDR3 DNA: TGTGCCAGCAGCCCAGTGTCCAGGGAGACCCAGTACTTC; CDR3 protein: CASSPVSRETQYF
clone size: few; D gene: TRBD2; V gene: TRBV4-3; CDR3 length: 15; J gene: TRBJ2-3; CDR3 DNA: TGCGCCAGCAGCCAATCTGGACTAGGCCCAGATACGCAGTATTTT; CDR3 protein: CASSQSGLGPDTQYF
clone size: few; D gene: -; V gene: TRBV9; CDR3 length: 16; J gene: TRBJ1-3; CDR3 DNA: TGTGCCAGCAGCGTAGGGGGGAATATAGAAGGAAACACCATATATTTT; CDR3 protein: CASSVGGNIEGNTIYF
clone size: -; D gene: -; V gene: TRBV7-2; CDR3 length: 15; J gene: TRBJ2-3; CDR3 DNA: TGTGCCAGCAGCCATTTCGAGGGGGGCACAGATACGCAGTATTTT; CDR3 protein: CASSHFEGGTDTQYF
clone size: few; D gene: TRBD2; V gene: TRBV11-2; CDR3 length: 13; J gene: TRBJ2-1; CDR3 DNA: TGTGCCAGCACCAGCGGACTAGTCAATGAGCAGTTCTTC; CDR3 protein: CASTSGLVNEQFF
clone size: -; D gene: -; V gene: TRBV20-1; CDR3 length: 15; J gene: TRBJ2-1; CDR3 DNA: TGCAGTGCTAGTTTACTTGGGGGGCGAGACAATGAGCAGTTCTTC; CDR3 protein: CSASLLGGRDNEQFF
clone size: -; D gene: TRBD2; V gene: TRBV10-3; CDR3 length: 14; J gene: TRBJ2-1; CDR3 DNA: TGTGCCGGGGGGACTAGCGGAGACTACAATGAGCAGTTCTTC; CDR3 protein: CAGGTSGDYNEQFF
clone size: -; D gene: TRBD1; V gene: TRBV14; CDR3 length: 17; J gene: TRBJ2-1; CDR3 DNA: TGTGCCAGCAGCCAAGACAGGGGGACAGGGTCATACAATGAGCAGTTCTTC; CDR3 protein: CASSQDRGTGSYNEQFF
clone size: -; D gene: TRBD2; V gene: TRBV9; CDR3 length: 17; J gene: TRBJ2-1; CDR3 DNA: TGTGCCAGCAGCGTAGGGACTAGCGGGAGAGGGCCCAATGAGCAGTTCTTC; CDR3 protein: CASSVGTSGRGPNEQFF
clone size: -; D gene: TRBD2; V gene: TRBV12-3/TRBV12-4; CDR3 length: 13; J gene: TRBJ2-4; CDR3 DNA: TGTGCCAGCAGTTTTGGCGGGAGATACATTCAGTACTTC; CDR3 protein: CASSFGGRYIQYF
clone size: -; D gene: TRBD1; V gene: TRBV6-1; CDR3 length: 16; J gene: TRBJ2-3; CDR3 DNA: TGTGCCAGCAGTCCCGGACAGGCCTCCTCCACAGATACGCAGTATTTT; CDR3 protein: CASSPGQASSTDTQYF
clone size: -; D gene: TRBD2; V gene: TRBV3-1; CDR3 length: 15; J gene: TRBJ2-5; CDR3 DNA: TGTGCCAGCAGCCGAATCAGCGGGAGAGGCGAGACCCAGTACTTC; CDR3 protein: CASSRISGRGETQYF
clone size: -; D gene: TRBD1; V gene: TRBV7-2; CDR3 length: 14; J gene: TRBJ2-2; CDR3 DNA: TGTGCCAGCAGGTACAGGGGGAGTACCGGGGAGCTGTTTTTT; CDR3 protein: CASRYRGSTGELFF
clone size: many; D gene: -; V gene: TRBV6-5; CDR3 length: 14; J gene: TRBJ2-7; CDR3 DNA: TGTGCCAGCAGTTATCAGGGCATCCCCTACGAGCAGTACTTC; CDR3 protein: CASSYQGIPYEQYF
clone size: -; D gene: -; V gene: TRBV19; CDR3 length: 13; J gene: TRBJ2-5; CDR3 DNA: TGTGCCAGTAACGCAGGGTACCAAGAGACCCAGTACTTC; CDR3 protein: CASNAGYQETQYF